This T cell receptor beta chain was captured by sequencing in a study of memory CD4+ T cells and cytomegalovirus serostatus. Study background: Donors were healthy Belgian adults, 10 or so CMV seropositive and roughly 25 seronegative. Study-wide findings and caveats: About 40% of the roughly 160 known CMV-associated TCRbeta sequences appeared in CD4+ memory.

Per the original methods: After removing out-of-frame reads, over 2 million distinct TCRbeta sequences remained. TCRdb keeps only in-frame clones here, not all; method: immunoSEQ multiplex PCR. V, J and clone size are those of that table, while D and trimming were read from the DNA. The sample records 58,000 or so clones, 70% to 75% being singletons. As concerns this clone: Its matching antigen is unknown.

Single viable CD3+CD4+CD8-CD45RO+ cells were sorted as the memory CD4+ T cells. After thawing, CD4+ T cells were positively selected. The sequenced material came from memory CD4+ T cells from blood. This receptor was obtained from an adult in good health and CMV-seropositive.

In nucleotides, the CDR3 is TGTGCCAGTAGTGTCAGGGACAGGGCTACTGAAGCTTTCTTT. It yields the protein CASSVRDRATEAFF. The V gene is TRBV19, the J gene TRBJ1-1; 9 bases align to TRBD1. Unmatched junction bases numbered 6, after V lost 5 bases and J lost 5 bases. The CDR3 contains 14 residues. Germline V gene sequence: CDR1 LNHDA, CDR2 SQIVND (reference sequence).